This is a list of T cell receptor beta chains from one sample in a study of cytomegalovirus exposure and HLA in healthy donors. The table came from immunoSEQ multiplex PCR; TCRdb's copy has only in-frame clones and leaves some out. The table includes tens of thousands of clones, approximately 91% detected once. The sequencing input was PBMCs. Receptors were obtained from a man aged 30 to 45 in good health and CMV-seronegative. The CDR3 runs from the conserved cysteine through the conserved F or W. The D gene is left open where the match is weak. Some rows mark clone size as missing; the rest say once, few, many or name a class of expanded clone.

cdr3_nt: TGTGCCACCAGGCGAGCTAACTATGGCTACACCTTC; cdr3_aa: CATRRANYGYTF; j_call: TRBJ1-2; d_call: .; v_call: TRBV19; clone_size: .
cdr3_nt: TGTGCCAGCAGACCCGGGACAGGGGTATCGTCGGATTACTTC; cdr3_aa: CASRPGTGVSSDYF; j_call: TRBJ2-7; d_call: TRBD1; v_call: TRBV2; clone_size: .
cdr3_nt: TGTGCCAGCAGCTCGCCGCTCTCGACAGGAGTCTATTACAATGAGCAGTTCTTC; cdr3_aa: CASSSPLSTGVYYNEQFF; j_call: TRBJ2-1; d_call: .; v_call: TRBV11-2; clone_size: .
cdr3_nt: TGTGCCAGCAGTGAATATTTTCCAGGGAATGAGCAGTTCTTC; cdr3_aa: CASSEYFPGNEQFF; j_call: TRBJ2-1; d_call: .; v_call: TRBV25-1; clone_size: .
cdr3_nt: TGTGCCACCGGACAGGGTCTCTACGAGCAGTACTTC; cdr3_aa: CATGQGLYEQYF; j_call: TRBJ2-7; d_call: TRBD1; v_call: TRBV6-1; clone_size: few
cdr3_nt: TGTGCCAGCAGCTCTTACAATGAGCAGTTCTTC; cdr3_aa: CASSSYNEQFF; j_call: TRBJ2-1; d_call: .; v_call: TRBV13; clone_size: .
cdr3_nt: TGTGCCAGCAGCTTTGGCAGAGAGACCCAGTACTTC; cdr3_aa: CASSFGRETQYF; j_call: TRBJ2-5; d_call: .; v_call: TRBV5-6; clone_size: .
cdr3_nt: TGTGCCAGCAGCCAGACAACCGGCTATGGCTACACCTTC; cdr3_aa: CASSQTTGYGYTF; j_call: TRBJ1-2; d_call: .; v_call: TRBV28; clone_size: .
cdr3_nt: TGTGCCAGCAGCTGGGCTGTAGCGGGAGGAACAGATACGCAGTATTTT; cdr3_aa: CASSWAVAGGTDTQYF; j_call: TRBJ2-3; d_call: TRBD2; v_call: TRBV13; clone_size: .
cdr3_nt: TGTGCCAGCAGCCGCACGACCGGACTAGCGGGGGGCAATGAGCAGTTCTTC; cdr3_aa: CASSRTTGLAGGNEQFF; j_call: TRBJ2-1; d_call: TRBD2; v_call: TRBV11-2; clone_size: .